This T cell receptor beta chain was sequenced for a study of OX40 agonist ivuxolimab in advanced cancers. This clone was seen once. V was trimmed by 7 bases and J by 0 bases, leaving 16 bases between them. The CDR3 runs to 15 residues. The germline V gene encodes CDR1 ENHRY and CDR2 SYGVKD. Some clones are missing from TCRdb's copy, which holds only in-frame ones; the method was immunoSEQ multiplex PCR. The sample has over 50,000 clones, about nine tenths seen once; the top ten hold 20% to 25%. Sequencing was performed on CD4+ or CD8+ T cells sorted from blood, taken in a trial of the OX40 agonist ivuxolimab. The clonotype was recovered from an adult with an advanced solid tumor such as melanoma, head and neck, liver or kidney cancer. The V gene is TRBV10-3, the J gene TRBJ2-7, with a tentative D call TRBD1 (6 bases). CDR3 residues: CAIKPGTSSSYEQYF. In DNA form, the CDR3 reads TGTGCCATCAAGCCGGGGACATCCAGCTCCTACGAGCAGTACTTC.